This is a list of T cell receptor beta chains from one sample in a study of blood T cell repertoires in COVID-19. TCRdb's copy holds only in-frame clones and misses some; the assay was immunoSEQ multiplex PCR. The table has around 250,000 clones, about 91% seen once. Input material: PBMCs or T cells enriched from blood (not recorded which). These receptors were obtained from a woman aged 40 to 50 with acute COVID-19. Each CDR3 is given with its conserved first and last residue. D genes are given only for firm matches. Where a row states a size, it is once, few, many or the class of an expanded clone; other rows omit it.

j_gene	abundance	v_gene	d_gene	CDR3aa	CDR3nt
TRBJ2-5	-	TRBV11-1	TRBD2	CASSQRLAGVETQYF	TGTGCCAGCAGTCAGAGACTAGCGGGAGTCGAGACCCAGTACTTC
TRBJ1-3	-	TRBV27	-	CASSSPGTGNTIYF	TGTGCCAGCAGTTCTCCAGGGACTGGAAACACCATATATTTT
TRBJ1-5	-	TRBV28	-	CASTPGDGGRPQHF	TGTGCCAGCACCCCGGGGGACGGTGGTAGGCCCCAGCATTTT
TRBJ1-1	-	TRBV6-5	-	CASSYSEQGNTEAFF	TGTGCCAGCAGTTACTCTGAACAGGGTAACACTGAAGCTTTCTTT
TRBJ2-7	-	TRBV25-1	-	CASSESGSHEQYF	TGTGCCAGCAGTGAATCGGGATCTCACGAGCAGTACTTC
TRBJ2-1	once	TRBV15	-	CATSAGIHNEQFF	TGTGCCACCAGCGCCGGGATCCACAATGAGCAGTTCTTC
TRBJ2-4	-	TRBV10-1	TRBD2	CASSEGTRKKNIQYF	TGCGCCAGCAGTGAGGGGACTAGAAAGAAAAACATTCAGTACTTC
TRBJ2-3	-	TRBV9	-	CASSVGADSSTDTQYF	TGTGCCAGCAGCGTAGGCGCAGACTCTAGCACAGATACGCAGTATTTT
TRBJ1-5	-	TRBV30	TRBD1	CAWRGQGWQPQHF	TGTGCCTGGAGAGGACAGGGGTGGCAGCCCCAGCATTTT
TRBJ2-7	-	TRBV6-5	-	CASTGGVPTYEQYF	TGTGCCAGCACTGGGGGCGTCCCCACCTACGAGCAGTACTTC
TRBJ1-1	-	TRBV27	-	CASSYDSEAFF	TGTGCCAGCAGTTACGACAGTGAAGCTTTCTTT
TRBJ2-5	-	TRBV7-2	-	CASSLVMVAETQYF	TGTGCCAGCAGCTTAGTTATGGTGGCAGAGACCCAGTACTTC
TRBJ2-5	-	TRBV13	TRBD2	CASSTKLAEETQYF	TGTGCCAGCAGCACTAAGCTAGCGGAAGAGACCCAGTACTTC
TRBJ2-2	-	TRBV18	-	CASSPWGSGSNTGELFF	TGTGCCAGCTCACCATGGGGCTCAGGCTCGAACACCGGGGAGCTGTTTTTT
TRBJ1-5	-	TRBV23-1	TRBD1	CASSQPGQGFANQPQHF	TGCGCCAGCAGTCAACCGGGACAGGGTTTCGCAAATCAGCCCCAGCATTTT
TRBJ1-5	-	TRBV5-4	-	CASSLGGGVQPQHF	TGTGCCAGCAGCTTGGGCGGGGGCGTACAGCCCCAGCATTTT
TRBJ2-1	-	TRBV28	TRBD1	CASSFQRTGFYNEQFF	TGTGCCAGCAGTTTTCAAAGGACAGGGTTCTACAATGAGCAGTTCTTC
TRBJ2-1	-	TRBV5-4	-	CASSLGIAEQFF	TGTGCCAGCAGCTTGGGGATAGCCGAGCAGTTCTTC
TRBJ1-3	-	TRBV11-3	-	CASSLGGWFSGFGNTIYF	TGTGCCAGCAGCTTAGGAGGCTGGTTTTCCGGCTTTGGAAACACCATATATTTT
TRBJ2-1	-	TRBV2	-	CASSEGSGTYNEQFF	TGTGCCAGCAGTGAAGGGAGCGGAACCTACAATGAGCAGTTCTTC
TRBJ2-7	-	TRBV28	-	CASSWPGREQYF	TGTGCCAGCAGTTGGCCAGGGAGGGAGCAGTACTTC
TRBJ1-5	-	TRBV6-5	-	CASRVHRVSNQPQHF	TGTGCCAGTAGGGTCCACAGGGTTAGCAATCAGCCCCAGCATTTT
TRBJ1-3	-	TRBV7-2	-	CASSLWGRSGNTIYF	TGTGCCAGCAGCTTATGGGGGCGTTCTGGAAACACCATATATTTT
TRBJ1-2	-	TRBV18	TRBD1	CASSPSGTGNNYGYTF	TGTGCCAGCTCACCAAGCGGGACAGGCAATAACTATGGCTACACCTTC
TRBJ2-7	-	TRBV6-5	TRBD2	CASSRTSGSYEQYF	TGTGCCAGCAGTCGGACTAGCGGGAGTTACGAGCAGTACTTC
TRBJ2-2	-	TRBV9	-	CASSHGSGRTGELFF	TGTGCCAGCAGCCACGGTAGCGGAAGAACCGGGGAGCTGTTTTTT
TRBJ2-7	-	TRBV6-1	TRBD1	CASSEEGSGQPAYEQYF	TGTGCCAGCAGTGAAGAGGGGTCGGGACAGCCCGCCTACGAGCAGTACTTC
TRBJ2-3	-	TRBV10-3	-	CAISARQEDTDTQYF	TGTGCCATCAGTGCCCGGCAGGAGGACACAGATACGCAGTATTTT
TRBJ2-1	-	TRBV7-6	TRBD2	CASSLAQLAGGGEQFF	TGTGCCAGCAGCTTAGCGCAACTAGCGGGAGGAGGTGAGCAGTTCTTC
TRBJ1-2	-	TRBV7-9	-	CASSSEGVYGYTF	TGTGCCAGCAGCTCCGAAGGGGTTTATGGCTACACCTTC
TRBJ1-2	once	TRBV12-3/TRBV12-4	-	CASSLGQFYGYTF	TGTGCCAGCAGTTTAGGGCAGTTCTATGGCTACACCTTC
TRBJ2-7	-	TRBV10-1	-	CASSRSWTDNEGYEQYF	TGCGCCAGCAGTCGATCGTGGACGGACAATGAAGGCTACGAGCAGTACTTC
TRBJ2-3	-	TRBV21-1	-	CASSNLIWDFGRDTQYF	TGTGCCAGCAGCAACCTCATTTGGGACTTCGGGAGGGATACGCAGTATTTT
TRBJ2-7	-	TRBV24-1	-	CATSDPTDYEQYF	TGTGCCACCAGTGATCCCACAGACTACGAGCAGTACTTC
TRBJ2-3	-	TRBV15	-	CATADRVRGSTDTQYF	TGTGCCACCGCGGACAGAGTGAGGGGTAGCACAGATACGCAGTATTTT
TRBJ1-4	-	TRBV2	-	CASRAGHTTNEKLFF	TGTGCCAGCAGAGCGGGACATACAACTAATGAAAAACTGTTTTTT
TRBJ2-1	-	TRBV5-1	TRBD2	CASSLASGGVYNEQFF	TGCGCCAGCAGCTTGGCCAGCGGGGGAGTCTACAATGAGCAGTTCTTC
TRBJ1-2	-	TRBV24-1	TRBD1	CATSDSTGQDYGYTF	TGTGCCACCAGTGACTCTACGGGACAGGACTATGGCTACACCTTC
TRBJ2-7	-	TRBV3-1/TRBV3-2	-	CASSYGLRPSIYEQYF	TGTGCCAGCAGCTACGGACTGCGTCCCTCAATTTACGAGCAGTACTTC
TRBJ1-2	-	TRBV5-1	-	CASSLASRTDNYGYTF	TGCGCCAGCAGCTTGGCCTCCCGGACAGATAACTATGGCTACACCTTC
TRBJ1-1	-	TRBV6-5	TRBD1	CASSYRGPGTEAFF	TGTGCCAGCAGCTACAGGGGGCCGGGGACTGAAGCTTTCTTT
TRBJ1-3	few	TRBV5-1	-	CASSSTGSENTIYF	TGCGCCAGCAGCTCGACAGGTTCCGAAAACACCATATATTTT
TRBJ2-1	-	TRBV3-1/TRBV3-2	TRBD1	CASSQSHRGSYNEQFF	TGTGCCAGCAGCCAATCACACAGGGGCTCCTACAATGAGCAGTTCTTC
TRBJ2-1	-	TRBV5-6	-	CASSFGNNEQFF	TGTGCCAGCAGCTTCGGGAACAATGAGCAGTTCTTC
TRBJ1-2	-	TRBV5-4	TRBD1	CASSSSKGTDYGYTF	TGTGCCAGCAGCTCCTCCAAAGGGACAGACTATGGCTACACCTTC
TRBJ2-3	-	TRBV13	TRBD2	CASSLRVGGSTDTQYF	TGTGCCAGCAGCTTACGTGTGGGGGGGAGCACAGATACGCAGTATTTT
TRBJ2-7	-	TRBV18	TRBD2	CASSPTSASQQYF	TGTGCCAGCTCGCCAACTAGCGCCAGTCAGCAGTACTTC
TRBJ2-2	-	TRBV10-1	-	CASSDRVDGELFF	TGCGCCAGCAGTGACAGGGTAGACGGGGAGCTGTTTTTT
TRBJ2-1	-	TRBV27	-	CASSFSLRSYNEQFF	TGTGCCAGCAGTTTTTCACTGCGCTCCTACAATGAGCAGTTCTTC
TRBJ1-5	-	TRBV27	-	CASSLRDSNQPQHF	TGTGCCAGCAGTTTACGAGATAGCAATCAGCCCCAGCATTTT
TRBJ2-5	-	TRBV7-8	-	CASSFFTRRETQYF	TGTGCCAGCAGCTTTTTTACCAGGAGGGAGACCCAGTACTTC
TRBJ2-1	-	TRBV5-1	TRBD1	CASSFQTGSNEQFF	TGCGCCAGCAGCTTTCAGACAGGGAGCAATGAGCAGTTCTTC
TRBJ1-1	once	TRBV7-9	TRBD1	CASSPGDRLNTEAFF	TGTGCCAGCAGCCCAGGGGACAGATTGAACACTGAAGCTTTCTTT